This T cell receptor beta chain was sequenced in a study of blood T cell repertoires in COVID-19. The table came from immunoSEQ multiplex PCR; TCRdb's copy has only in-frame clones and leaves some out. The data contain fewer than 250,000 clones, just over 85% of them singletons. With 0 bases removed from V and 8 bases from J, the gap between germline ends came to 8 bases. CDR1 and CDR2 (germline): SGDLS, YYNGEE. CDR3 length: 12 amino acids. The origin of this receptor is a middle-aged woman with acute COVID-19. The chain carries TRBV9 and TRBJ1-2; D is unresolved. Sample: PBMCs or T cells enriched from blood (not recorded which). Written as DNA, the CDR3 is TGTGCCAGCAGCGTAGTATCGGAGGGCTACACCTTC. Protein product: CASSVVSEGYTF.